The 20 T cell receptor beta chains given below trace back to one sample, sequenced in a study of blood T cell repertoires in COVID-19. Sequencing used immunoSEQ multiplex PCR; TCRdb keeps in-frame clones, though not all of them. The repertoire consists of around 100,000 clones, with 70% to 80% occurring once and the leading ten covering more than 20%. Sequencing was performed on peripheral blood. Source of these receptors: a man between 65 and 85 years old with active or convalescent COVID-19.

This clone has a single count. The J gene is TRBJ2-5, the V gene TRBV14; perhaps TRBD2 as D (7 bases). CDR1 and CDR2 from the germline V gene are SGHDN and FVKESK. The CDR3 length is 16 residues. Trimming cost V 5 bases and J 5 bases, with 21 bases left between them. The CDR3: CASSNGAGAFAETQYF. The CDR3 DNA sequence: TGTGCCAGCAGCAACGGCGCGGGGGCCTTTGCGGAGACCCAGTACTTC. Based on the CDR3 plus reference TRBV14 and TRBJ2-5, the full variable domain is EAGVTQFPSHSVIEKGQTVTLRCDPISGHDNLYWYRRVMGKEIKFLLHFVKESKQDESGMPNNRFLAERTGGTYSTLKVQPAELEDSGVYFCASSNGAGAFAETQYFGPGTRLLVL.

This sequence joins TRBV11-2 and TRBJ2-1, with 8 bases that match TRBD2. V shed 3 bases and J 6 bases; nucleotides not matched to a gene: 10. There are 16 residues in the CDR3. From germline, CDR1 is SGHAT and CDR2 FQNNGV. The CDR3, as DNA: TGTGCCAGCAGCTTTCTCCAGCGGGAGTCATCCAATGAGCAGTTCTTC. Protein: CASSFLQRESSNEQFF.

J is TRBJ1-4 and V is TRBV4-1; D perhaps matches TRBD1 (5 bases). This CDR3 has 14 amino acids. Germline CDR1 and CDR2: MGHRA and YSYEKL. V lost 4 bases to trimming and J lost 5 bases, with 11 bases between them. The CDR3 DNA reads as TGCGCCAGCAGCCTACGACAGACGAATGAAAAACTGTTTTTT. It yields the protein CASSLRQTNEKLFF.

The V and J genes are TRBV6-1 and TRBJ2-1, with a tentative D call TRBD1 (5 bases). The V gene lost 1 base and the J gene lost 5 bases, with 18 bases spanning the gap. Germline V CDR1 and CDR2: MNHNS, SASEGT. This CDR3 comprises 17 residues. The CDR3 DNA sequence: TGTGCCAGCAGTGAAGAGGGGCAGGACGGCGATGACAATGAGCAGTTCTTC. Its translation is CASSEEGQDGDDNEQFF.

The CDR3: CASSVDRLFNYGYTF. The CDR3 DNA sequence: TGTGCCAGCAGCGTAGACAGGCTGTTTAACTATGGCTACACCTTC. This chain links TRBV9 with TRBJ1-2; tentative D call: TRBD1 (5 bases). CDR1 and CDR2 (germline): SGDLS, YYNGEE. CDR3 size: 15 residues. V shed 0 bases and J shed 1 base, with 10 bases lying between them.

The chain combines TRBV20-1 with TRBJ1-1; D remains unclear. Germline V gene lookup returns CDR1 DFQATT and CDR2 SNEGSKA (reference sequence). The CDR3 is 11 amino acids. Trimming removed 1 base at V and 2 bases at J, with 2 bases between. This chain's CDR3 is CSARANTEAFF. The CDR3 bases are TGCAGTGCTAGAGCTAACACTGAAGCTTTCTTT.

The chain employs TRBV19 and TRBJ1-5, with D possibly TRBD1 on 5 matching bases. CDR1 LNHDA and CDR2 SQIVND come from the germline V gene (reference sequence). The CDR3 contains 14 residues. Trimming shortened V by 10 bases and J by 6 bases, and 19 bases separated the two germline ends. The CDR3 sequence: CATDQDKSTQPQHF. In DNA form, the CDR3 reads TGTGCCACCGACCAGGACAAGTCAACTCAGCCCCAGCATTTT.

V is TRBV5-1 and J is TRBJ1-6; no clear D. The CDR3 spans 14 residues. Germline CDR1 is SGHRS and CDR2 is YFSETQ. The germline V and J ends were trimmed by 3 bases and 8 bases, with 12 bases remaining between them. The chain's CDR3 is CASSSTRADSPLHF. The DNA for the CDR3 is TGCGCCAGCAGCTCGACCCGAGCGGATTCACCCCTCCACTTT.

The CDR3 DNA sequence: TGTGCCTGGAGTACTCTCCTGACTAGCAACTACGAGCAGTACTTC. It yields the protein CAWSTLLTSNYEQYF. The rearrangement joins TRBV30 to TRBJ2-7; TRBD2 aligns across 7 bases. The CDR3 loop spans 15 amino acids. Per germline, CDR1 GTSNPN and CDR2 SVGIG (reference sequence). V lost 2 bases and J lost 3; bases outside the gene matches: 10. The variable domain in full, with the rest retrieved from reference TRBV30 and TRBJ2-7, is SQTIHQWPATLVQPVGSPLSLECTVEGTSNPNLYWYRQAAGRGLQLLFYSVGIGQISSEVPQNLSASRPQDRQFILSSKKLLLSDSGFYLCAWSTLLTSNYEQYFGPGTRLTVT.

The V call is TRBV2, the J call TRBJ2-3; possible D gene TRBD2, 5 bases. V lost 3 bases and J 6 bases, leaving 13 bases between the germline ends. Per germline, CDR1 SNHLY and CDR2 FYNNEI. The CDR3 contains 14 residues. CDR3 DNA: TGTGCCAGCAGTGAGGTGGTGGGAGTGGATACGCAGTATTTT. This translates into CASSEVVGVDTQYF.

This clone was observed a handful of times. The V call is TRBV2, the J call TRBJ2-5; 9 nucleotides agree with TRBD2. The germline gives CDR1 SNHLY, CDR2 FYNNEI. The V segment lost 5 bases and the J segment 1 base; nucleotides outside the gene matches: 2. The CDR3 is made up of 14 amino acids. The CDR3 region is CASSNSGGQETQYF. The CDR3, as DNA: TGTGCCAGCAGTAATAGCGGGGGCCAAGAGACCCAGTACTTC.

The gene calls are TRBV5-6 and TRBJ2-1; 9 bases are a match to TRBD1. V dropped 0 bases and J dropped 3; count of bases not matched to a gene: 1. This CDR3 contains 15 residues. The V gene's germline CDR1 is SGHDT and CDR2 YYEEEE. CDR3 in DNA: TGTGCCAGCAGCTTGGGGGACAGGGACTACAATGAGCAGTTCTTC. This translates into CASSLGDRDYNEQFF.

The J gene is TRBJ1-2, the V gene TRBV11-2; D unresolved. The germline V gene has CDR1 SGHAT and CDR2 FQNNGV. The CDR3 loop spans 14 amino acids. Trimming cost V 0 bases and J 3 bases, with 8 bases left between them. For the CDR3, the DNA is TGTGCCAGCAGCTTAGACCCGGACTACTATGGCTACACCTTC. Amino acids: CASSLDPDYYGYTF.

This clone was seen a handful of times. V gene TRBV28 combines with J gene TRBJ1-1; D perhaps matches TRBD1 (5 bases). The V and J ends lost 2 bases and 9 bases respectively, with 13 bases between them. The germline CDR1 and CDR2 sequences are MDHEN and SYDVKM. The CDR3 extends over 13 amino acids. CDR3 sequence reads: CASSLPRGGKAFF. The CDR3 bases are TGTGCCAGCAGTTTACCTCGCGGGGGAAAAGCTTTCTTT.

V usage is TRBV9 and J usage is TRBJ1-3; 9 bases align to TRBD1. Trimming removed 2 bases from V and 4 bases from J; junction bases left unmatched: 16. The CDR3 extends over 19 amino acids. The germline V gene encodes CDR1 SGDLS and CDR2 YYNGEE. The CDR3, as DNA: TGTGCCAGCAGCGTTATGGTGACCCCCCGGACAGGGGCAGGAAACACCATATATTTT. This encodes CASSVMVTPRTGAGNTIYF. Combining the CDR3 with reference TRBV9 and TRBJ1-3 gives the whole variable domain DSGVTQTPKHLITATGQRVTLRCSPRSGDLSVYWYQQSLDQGLQFLIQYYNGEERAKGNILERFSAQQFPDLHSELNLSSLELGDSALYFCASSVMVTPRTGAGNTIYFGEGSWLTVV.

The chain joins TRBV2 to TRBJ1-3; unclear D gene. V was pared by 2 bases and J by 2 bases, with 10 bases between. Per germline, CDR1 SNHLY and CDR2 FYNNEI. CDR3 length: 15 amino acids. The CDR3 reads CASSEFREAGNTIYF. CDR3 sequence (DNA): TGTGCCAGCAGTGAATTCCGGGAAGCTGGAAACACCATATATTTT. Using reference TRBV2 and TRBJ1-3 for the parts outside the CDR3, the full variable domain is EPEVTQTPSHQVTQMGQEVILRCVPISNHLYFYWYRQILGQKVEFLVSFYNNEISEKSEIFDDQFSVERPDGSNFTLKIRSTKLEDSAMYFCASSEFREAGNTIYFGEGSWLTVV.

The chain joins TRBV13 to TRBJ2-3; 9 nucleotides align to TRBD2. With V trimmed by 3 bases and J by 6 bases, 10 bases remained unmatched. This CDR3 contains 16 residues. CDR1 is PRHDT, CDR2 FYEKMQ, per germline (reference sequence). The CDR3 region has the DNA TGTGCCAGCAGCTTGGGGCATGCGGGGGGGATGGATACGCAGTATTTT. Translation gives CASSLGHAGGMDTQYF.

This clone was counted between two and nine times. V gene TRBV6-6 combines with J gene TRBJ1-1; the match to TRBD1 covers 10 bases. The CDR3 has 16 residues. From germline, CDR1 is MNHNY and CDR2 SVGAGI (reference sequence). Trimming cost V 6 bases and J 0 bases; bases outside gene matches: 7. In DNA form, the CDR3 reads TGTGCCAGCAGCCGACAGGGGGCGGGCGTGAACACTGAAGCTTTCTTT. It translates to CASSRQGAGVNTEAFF.

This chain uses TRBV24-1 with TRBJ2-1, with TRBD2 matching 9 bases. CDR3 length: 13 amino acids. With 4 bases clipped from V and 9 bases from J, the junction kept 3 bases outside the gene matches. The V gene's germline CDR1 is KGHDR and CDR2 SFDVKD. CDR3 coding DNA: TGTGCCACCAGTGACCAGACTAGCGGTGAGCAGTTCTTC. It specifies CATSDQTSGEQFF.

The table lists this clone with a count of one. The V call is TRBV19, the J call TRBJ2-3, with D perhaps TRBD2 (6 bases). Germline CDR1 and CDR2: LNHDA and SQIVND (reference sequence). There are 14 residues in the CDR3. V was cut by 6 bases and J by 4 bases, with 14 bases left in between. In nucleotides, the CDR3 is TGTGCCAGTAGCTATCGGGAGATTTCAGATACGCAGTATTTT. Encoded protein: CASSYREISDTQYF.